This TCR beta chain was found in a study of T cells in Graves' hyperthyroidism and ophthalmopathy. This clonotype showed up just a few times. The CDR3 runs to 14 residues. The germline V gene encodes CDR1 MDHEN and CDR2 SYDVKM. Trimming took off 6 bases at V and 4 bases at J, with 13 bases between the two ends. RNA transcripts were the template for amplifying TCR beta CDR3 regions. The TCR CDR3 first-round RT-PCR relied on the HTBI primer set. TCRdb re-derived calls from the multiplex PCR reads in MiXCR, one entry per CDR3 protein. The table includes 550,000 to 650,000 distinct CDR3 sequences, 13% to 15% detected once.

The gene calls are TRBV28 and TRBJ1-5; no clear D gene. The sequencing sample was made of blood. The sequence came from a woman in her forties with Graves' hyperthyroidism. The CDR3 spells CASSSHSGNQPQHF. DNA of the CDR3: TGTGCCAGCAGCTCACACAGTGGTAATCAGCCCCAGCATTTT.